The next 26 T cell receptor beta chains were all read from a single sample in a study of cytomegalovirus exposure and HLA in healthy donors. The PCR had 60 Vbeta and 13 Jbeta primers. Repertoires were generated with immunoSEQ multiplex PCR, while TCRdb's copy carries only in-frame clones and drops some. The table includes about 240,000 clones, around 80% detected once. Material for sequencing was PBMCs. The receptors come from a woman in her sixties or seventies in good health and CMV-seropositive.

The V and J genes are TRBV2 and TRBJ1-5; TRBD1 might be the D (6 bases). Germline CDR1 and CDR2: SNHLY and FYNNEI. With 6 bases removed from V and 7 bases from J, the gap between germline ends came to 16 bases. This CDR3 spans 14 amino acids. CDR3 protein: CASRGTSARQPQHF. In DNA form, the CDR3 reads TGTGCCAGCAGAGGGACATCAGCGCGACAGCCCCAGCATTTT.

The V call is TRBV5-4, the J call TRBJ1-2; no reliable D call. This CDR3 region has 14 residues. In germline, CDR1 is SGHNT, CDR2 YYREEE (reference sequence). V gave up 4 bases and J gave up 0 bases, with 10 bases separating them. CDR3 residues: CASSAGNTNYGYTF. The DNA for the CDR3 is TGTGCCAGCAGCGCCGGGAATACTAACTATGGCTACACCTTC.

The chain links TRBV5-5 to TRBJ2-5, with TRBD2 matching 7 bases. This CDR3 contains 15 residues. CDR1 SGHKS and CDR2 YYEKEE come from the germline V gene (reference sequence). V gave up 0 bases and J gave up 4 bases; unmatched junction bases: 6. CDR3 protein: CASSLDSGKGETQYF. CDR3 DNA: TGTGCCAGCAGCTTGGACAGCGGGAAGGGAGAGACCCAGTACTTC.

The chain recombines TRBV30 with TRBJ1-1, with D maybe TRBD1 (6 bases). Trimming took 4 bases from V and 2 from J, leaving 23 bases between them. The CDR3 loop spans 17 amino acids. CDR1 is GTSNPN, CDR2 SVGIG, per germline (reference sequence). The CDR3: CAWTILVRGHLNTEAFF. The DNA of the CDR3 is TGTGCCTGGACTATTTTGGTCCGGGGACACTTAAACACTGAAGCTTTCTTT.

V and J are TRBV5-1 and TRBJ1-1, with 10 bases that match TRBD1. Per the germline V gene, CDR1 is SGHRS and CDR2 is YFSETQ. Trimming at V came to 1 base and at J to 5 bases, leaving 11 bases not matched to a gene. The CDR3 is made up of 17 amino acids. CDR3 nucleotide sequence: TGCGCCAGCAGCTTGTATTATACGGGACAGGGGATAACTGAAGCTTTCTTT. This gives the protein CASSLYYTGQGITEAFF.

The chain combines TRBV18 with TRBJ1-4; the D gene is possibly TRBD1 (5 bases). Trimming took off 3 bases at V and 5 bases at J, with 10 bases between the two ends. The CDR3 runs to 14 residues. Germline-derived CDR1 and CDR2 are KGHSH and LQKENI. The CDR3 reads CASSPDRLNEKLFF. CDR3 nucleotides: TGTGCCAGCTCACCCGACAGATTAAATGAAAAACTGTTTTTT.

The genes are TRBV5-1 and TRBJ2-5, with 8 bases lining up with TRBD2. The J call may be mistaken, given a closer DNA end match to TRBJ2-7. The germline CDR1 and CDR2 sequences are SGHRS and YFSETQ. There are 16 residues in the CDR3. The CDR3 protein is CASSPSGGTSSYEQYF. The CDR3 DNA reads as TGCGCCAGCAGCCCCTCGGGGGGGACTTCCTCCTACGAGCAGTACTTC.

The V and J genes are TRBV4-2 and TRBJ2-7, with 9 bases matching TRBD1. The V gene's germline CDR1 is LGHNA and CDR2 YNFKEQ. After removal of 3 bases from V and 3 bases from J, the junction contained 6 bases not matched to a gene. The CDR3 extends over 15 amino acids. CDR3 bases: TGTGCCAGCAGCCAGGCGGACAGGGGCCTCTACGAGCAGTACTTC. Translated, it gives CASSQADRGLYEQYF.

This chain joins TRBV9 and TRBJ2-2, with TRBD2 matching over 7 bases. The CDR3 contains 12 residues. The junction had 1 base not matched to a gene; V was cut back by 6 bases and J by 5 bases. The germline V gene has CDR1 SGDLS and CDR2 YYNGEE. CDR3 DNA sequence: TGTGCCAGCACCGGGGGGACCGGGGAGCTGTTTTTT. This codes for CASTGGTGELFF. The variable domain in full, with the rest retrieved from reference TRBV9 and TRBJ2-2, is DSGVTQTPKHLITATGQRVTLRCSPRSGDLSVYWYQQSLDQGLQFLIQYYNGEERAKGNILERFSAQQFPDLHSELNLSSLELGDSALYFCASTGGTGELFFGEGSRLTVL.

The sample holds a few counts of this clone. The CDR3 protein is CASSQVNRGGGEKLFF. CDR3 bases: TGCGCCAGCAGCCAGGTTAACAGGGGTGGCGGTGAAAAACTGTTTTTT. The genes are TRBV4-1 and TRBJ1-4; 7 nucleotides agree with TRBD1. Looked up from germline, CDR1 is MGHRA and CDR2 is YSYEKL. V lost 3 bases to trimming and J lost 7 bases; unmatched junction nucleotides: 11. The CDR3 length is 16 residues.

This chain joins TRBV29-1 and TRBJ2-4; no definite D call. Germline loops: CDR1 SQVTM, CDR2 ANQGSEA. This CDR3 has 13 amino acids. V was clipped by 7 bases and J by 0 bases, with 10 bases between them. Here the CDR3 reads CSASPLAKNIQYF. CDR3 sequence (DNA): TGCAGCGCCTCCCCCCTAGCCAAAAACATTCAGTACTTC.

V is TRBV6-5 and J is TRBJ2-5; the D gene is possibly TRBD1 (5 bases). V was pared by 0 bases and J by 2 bases, with 7 bases between. Germline loops: CDR1 MNHEY, CDR2 SVGAGI. The CDR3 loop spans 14 amino acids. The CDR3 bases are TGTGCCAGCAGTTACTCGGGGCAACAAGAGACCCAGTACTTC. This codes for CASSYSGQQETQYF.

The chain carries TRBV30 and TRBJ1-5; 7 nucleotides line up with TRBD1. Trimming removed 2 bases from V and 8 bases from J; junction bases left unmatched: 6. The CDR3 totals 13 residues. CDR1 and CDR2 from the germline V gene are GTSNPN and SVGIG (reference sequence). The DNA of the CDR3 is TGTGCCTGGAGTTACCAGGGGGGTGAGCCCCAGCATTTT. Its translation is CAWSYQGGEPQHF.

The chain uses TRBV6-1 and TRBJ2-5; D may be TRBD2 (6 bases). The V gene's germline CDR1 is MNHNS and CDR2 SASEGT. V was clipped by 2 bases and J by 5 bases, with 12 bases between them. This CDR3 is 14 amino acids long. The CDR3 nucleotides read TGTGCCAGCAGTGAATTCGCGGGAATGGAGACCCAGTACTTC. Its protein is CASSEFAGMETQYF.

The V gene is TRBV29-1, the J gene TRBJ2-3; 8 bases line up with TRBD1. This CDR3 comprises 12 residues. Germline V gives CDR1 SQVTM, CDR2 ANQGSEA. J gave up 5 bases and V 7 bases, and 5 bases lay outside the gene matches. CDR3: CSDQGAGDTQYF. The CDR3 DNA is TGCAGCGACCAGGGGGCGGGAGATACGCAGTATTTT.

J is TRBJ2-7 and V is TRBV7-6; 10 bases fit TRBD1. Germline CDR1 and CDR2: SGHVS and FNYEAQ. V gave up 5 bases and J gave up 3 bases; unmatched junction bases: 4. This CDR3 spans 14 amino acids. The CDR3 bases are TGTGCCAGCAGCCCCCGGGACAGGGGCTACGAGCAGTACTTC. Its protein product is CASSPRDRGYEQYF.

This sequence joins TRBV27 and TRBJ2-1; D may be TRBD1 (5 bases). Looked up from germline, CDR1 is MNHEY and CDR2 is SMNVEV (reference sequence). The CDR3 is 11 amino acids. Trimming pared 2 bases from V and 9 bases from J, leaving 5 bases between. The CDR3 region is CASSLRGEQFF. The DNA of the CDR3 is TGTGCCAGCAGTTTAAGGGGTGAGCAGTTCTTC.

The chain uses TRBV28 and TRBJ2-5, with 8 bases aligning to TRBD2. The CDR3 runs 13 residues. Germline V lookup: CDR1 MDHEN, CDR2 SYDVKM. Trimming at V came to 7 bases and at J to 7 bases, leaving 8 bases not matched to a gene. The DNA of the CDR3 is TGTGCCAGCAATCGAGCGGGAGCAGGGACCCAGTACTTC. It codes for CASNRAGAGTQYF.

The V gene is TRBV28, the J gene TRBJ1-2, with a possible D match to TRBD1 (6 bases). The length of the CDR3 is 16 residues. CDR1 MDHEN and CDR2 SYDVKM come from the germline V gene. Trimming removed 1 base at V and 2 bases at J, with 14 bases between. The CDR3 region is CASSLLEGGRNYGYTF. CDR3 DNA: TGTGCCAGCAGTTTATTAGAGGGGGGGAGGAACTATGGCTACACCTTC.

V usage is TRBV7-2 and J usage is TRBJ2-3; D may be TRBD1 (6 bases). CDR3 length: 14 residues. The ends were cut back, 4 bases at V and 4 bases at J, with 12 bases in the middle. The germline V gene encodes CDR1 SGHTA and CDR2 FQGNSA. The CDR3 is CASSSRGGADTQYF. The CDR3 region has the DNA TGTGCCAGCAGCTCCAGGGGCGGTGCAGATACGCAGTATTTT.

This clone appeared a few times. The chain recombines TRBV30 with TRBJ2-5, with 8 nucleotides matching TRBD2. The CDR3 has 14 residues. V dropped 0 bases and J dropped 5; count of bases not matched to a gene: 5. CDR1 is GTSNPN, CDR2 SVGIG, per germline (reference sequence). As DNA, the CDR3 is TGTGCCTGGAGTGTGTTAGCGGGATTGGAGACCCAGTACTTC. This sequence encodes CAWSVLAGLETQYF.

This sequence joins TRBV6-5 and TRBJ2-7; 9 nucleotides line up with TRBD1. This CDR3 has 14 amino acids. After removal of 0 bases from V and 6 bases from J, the junction contained 3 bases not matched to a gene. Germline V lookup: CDR1 MNHEY, CDR2 SVGAGI. In nucleotides, the CDR3 is TGTGCCAGCAGTTACTCTAGACAGGGGGGCGAGCAGTACTTC. Translated: CASSYSRQGGEQYF.

This clone was seen only a few times. The chain has TRBV9 and TRBJ2-1; perhaps TRBD2 as D (5 bases). CDR1 is SGDLS and CDR2 is YYNGEE in the germline V gene. This CDR3 spans 16 amino acids. V gave up 5 bases and J gave up 6 bases, with 21 bases separating them. In DNA, the CDR3 is TGTGCCAGCAGTGAAACTACTAGACGGAATATCAATGAGCAGTTCTTC. Protein: CASSETTRRNINEQFF.

This sequence joins TRBV5-1 and TRBJ2-1, with 11 nucleotides matching TRBD2. With 0 bases clipped from V and 6 bases from J, the junction kept 8 bases outside the gene matches. Germline assignment: CDR1 SGHRS and CDR2 YFSETQ. This CDR3 has 17 amino acids. The DNA for the CDR3 is TGCGCCAGCAGCTTGGCCGGGGATAGCGGGAGGGTCAATGAGCAGTTCTTC. Its protein is CASSLAGDSGRVNEQFF.

This clone was picked up a small number of times. CDR3 region: CASSRSGVGTYEQYF. CDR3 nucleotides: TGTGCCAGCAGCCGTAGCGGGGTGGGTACCTACGAGCAGTACTTC. The V call is TRBV7-9, the J call TRBJ2-7, with 8 bases identical to TRBD2. The germline V gene encodes CDR1 SEHNR and CDR2 FQNEAQ (reference sequence). The CDR3 has 15 residues. Unmatched junction bases numbered 8, after V lost 5 bases and J lost 2 bases.

The chain combines TRBV18 with TRBJ1-4; no reliable D call. Germline CDR1 KGHSH, CDR2 LQKENI. V gave up 3 bases and J gave up 5 bases, with 13 bases separating them. The CDR3 extends over 15 amino acids. CDR3 DNA sequence: TGTGCCAGCTCACCTTCACAGATCATCAATGAAAAACTGTTTTTT. This sequence encodes CASSPSQIINEKLFF.